The clone carrying this T cell receptor beta chain appeared many times. Its antigen is undetermined. The record originates from a study of T cell repertoires in cytomegalovirus infection. Study context: Public TCR beta signatures provided an indication of both CMV infection and a matching HLA type. Whole-study findings and limits: Identification of carriers of CMV plus the relevant HLA was performed using cumulative public TCR beta family frequency.

TCRdb re-analysed the reads in MiXCR, keeping a single row per CDR3 protein. There are fewer than 550,000 distinct CDR3 sequences in the sample; roughly 29% occur only once, and about 13% lies in the top ten. The receptor was derived from a human donor in good health (CMV status not recorded). Some clones in this sample may be carry-over from other donors' samples. The material sequenced was PBMCs.

As DNA, the CDR3 is TGTGCCAGCAGCTTAGCCGGTGCAGGCAACTATGGCTACACCTTC. Protein: CASSLAGAGNYGYTF. The chain carries TRBV7-2 and TRBJ1-2; D ambiguous. Germline V CDR1 and CDR2: SGHTA, FQGNSA. V was pared by 0 bases and J by 2 bases, with 10 bases between. The CDR3 spans 15 residues. The full variable domain, with the rest looked up from reference TRBV7-2 and TRBJ1-2, is GAGVSQSPSNKVTEKGKDVELRCDPISGHTALYWYRQSLGQGLEFLIYFQGNSAPDKSGLPSDRFSAERTGGSVSTLTIQRTQQEDSAVYLCASSLAGAGNYGYTFGSGTRLTVV.